This TCR beta chain was recovered during a study of blood T cell repertoires in COVID-19. The germline CDR1 and CDR2 sequences are KGHSH and LQKENI. This CDR3 contains 15 residues. J gave up 5 bases and V 3 bases, and 7 bases lay outside the gene matches. In the study's own analysis: For nucleated cells, counts were estimated from reference gene primer amplification. Method: immunoSEQ multiplex PCR; TCRdb's copy keeps in-frame clones and lacks some. That table supplies the V and J calls and clone size; D and trimming were determined from the DNA. The sample has approximately 140,000 clones; approximately 88% are singletons. Allocation to cohorts depended on clinical history reported by the participants.

The V call is TRBV18, the J call TRBJ2-5, with 9 bases lining up with TRBD2. Specimen: PBMCs or T cells enriched from blood (not recorded which). The sequence derives from a man aged 40-55 years with acute COVID-19. In DNA form, the CDR3 reads TGTGCCAGCTCACCGAATAGCGGGAGTTCCGAGACCCAGTACTTC. It specifies CASSPNSGSSETQYF. Full variable domain (outside the CDR3, taken from reference TRBV18 and TRBJ2-5): NAGVMQNPRHLVRRRGQEARLRCSPMKGHSHVYWYRQLPEEGLKFMVYLQKENIIDESGMPKERFSAEFPKEGPSILRIQQVVRGDSAAYFCASSPNSGSSETQYFGPGTRLLVL.